Shown below are 26 T cell receptor beta chains from a single sample sequenced in a study of T-cell reconstitution after alpha-beta-depleted transplantation in children. The TCRbeta library was prepared with unique molecular identifiers. MiXCR, applied by TCRdb to the PCR reads, yields one record per CDR3 protein. The data hold fewer than 150,000 distinct CDR3 sequences, with approximately 8.7% observed a single time. The input for sequencing was PBMCs, mostly from graft donor cells, taken 180 days after TCRalphabeta/CD19-depleted stem cell transplant. The source of these receptors is a girl less than two years old who had a stem cell transplant for combined immunodeficiency, so the T cells may come from the graft donor.

This clonotype was counted a few times. This rearrangement joins TRBV30 to TRBJ2-2; no firm D call. The germline V and J ends were trimmed by 7 bases and 7 bases, with 22 bases remaining between them. The germline CDR1 and CDR2 sequences are GTSNPN and SVGIG (reference sequence). The CDR3 loop spans 15 amino acids. This CDR3 reads CASRKRVDLRGELFF. In nucleotides, the CDR3 is TGTGCCTCGAGAAAAAGGGTCGACCTACGCGGGGAGCTGTTTTTT.

The chain links TRBV20-1 to TRBJ2-1; a weak D match, TRBD2 (6 bases). The CDR3 covers 14 residues. Germline-derived CDR1 and CDR2 are DFQATT and SNEGSKA (reference sequence). Between the trimmed V and J ends, which lost 6 bases and 0 bases, there was a span of 12 bases. The CDR3 DNA sequence: TGCAGTGCGCTAAGCGGGTCCTCCTACAATGAGCAGTTCTTC. Amino acid sequence: CSALSGSSYNEQFF.

The rearrangement uses TRBV20-1 and TRBJ1-6; D perhaps matches TRBD1 (6 bases). Germline lookup yields CDR1 DFQATT and CDR2 SNEGSKA (reference sequence). The CDR3 has 17 amino acids. With 0 bases removed from V and 2 bases from J, the gap between germline ends came to 14 bases. CDR3: CSARDRTEGTYNSPLHF. The CDR3, as DNA: TGCAGTGCTAGAGATCGGACAGAAGGAACCTATAATTCACCCCTCCACTTT.

This clonotype appeared many times. The chain employs TRBV20-1 and TRBJ2-7; possible D gene TRBD1, 6 bases. CDR3 size: 15 residues. CDR1 DFQATT and CDR2 SNEGSKA come from the germline V gene (reference sequence). V lost 1 base and J 0 bases, leaving 13 bases between the germline ends. The CDR3 nucleotides read TGCAGTGCTAGAGGGTTCGGACAGAGCTCCTACGAGCAGTACTTC. It specifies CSARGFGQSSYEQYF.

The V gene is TRBV12-3 or TRBV12-4, the J gene TRBJ2-3; D perhaps matches TRBD2 (6 bases). The CDR3 totals 13 residues. Trimming shortened V by 6 bases and J by 7 bases, and 14 bases separated the two germline ends. CDR3 coding DNA: TGTGCCAGCAGCCCGGGAGTCACGAATACGCAGTATTTT. Encoded protein: CASSPGVTNTQYF.

This clonotype was counted only a few times. The chain combines TRBV7-9 with TRBJ2-7, with TRBD1 matching 9 bases. The CDR3 consists of 15 residues. Germline V gene data show CDR1 as SEHNR and CDR2 as FQNEAQ (reference sequence). Germline trimming cut 11 bases from V and 3 bases from J; bases unmatched to any gene: 14. CDR3 coding DNA: TGTGCCGGGCAACCCATGGGACAGGGTAACTACGAGCAGTACTTC. Residues: CAGQPMGQGNYEQYF. Using reference TRBV7-9 and TRBJ2-7 for the parts outside the CDR3, the full variable domain is DTGVSQNPRHKITKRGQNVTFRCDPISEHNRLYWYRQTLGQGPEFLTYFQNEAQLEKSRLLSDRFSAERPKGSFSTLEIQRTEQGDSAMYLCAGQPMGQGNYEQYFGPGTRLTVT.

There are a few counts of this clonotype. J is TRBJ2-7 and V is TRBV6-6; maybe TRBD1 (5 bases). There are 13 residues in the CDR3. Germline CDR1 and CDR2: MNHNY and SVGAGI (reference sequence). V was clipped by 2 bases and J by 4 bases, with 9 bases between them. CDR3 in amino acids: CASSYRDRYEQYF. For the CDR3, the DNA is TGTGCCAGCAGTTACCGTGACAGATACGAGCAGTACTTC.

With regard to this clonotype: One end of the junction fails to match germline, which may point to a read error. CDR3 coding DNA: TGTTCCAGCAGCCTACCTTGGGGGTCCTACAATGAGCAGTTCTTC. It encodes CSSSLPWGSYNEQFF. The chain uses TRBV5-4 and TRBJ2-1, with D possibly being TRBD1 or TRBD2 (5 bases each). The germline V gene encodes CDR1 SGHNT and CDR2 YYREEE (reference sequence). The CDR3 loop spans 15 amino acids.

The chain uses TRBV20-1 and TRBJ1-6; TRBD1 is a possible D gene (5 bases). CDR1 and CDR2 from the germline V gene are DFQATT and SNEGSKA (reference sequence). This CDR3 comprises 15 residues. Trimming took off 5 bases at V and 7 bases at J, with 18 bases between the two ends. The CDR3 is CSAGRRDLGNSPLHF. The CDR3 DNA sequence: TGCAGTGCTGGGCGCCGGGACCTGGGGAATTCACCCCTCCACTTT.

This clonotype was observed a few times. The J gene is TRBJ2-2, the V gene TRBV20-1, with 9 nucleotides matching TRBD2. CDR3 size: 15 residues. Germline CDR1 is DFQATT and CDR2 is SNEGSKA (reference sequence). J was trimmed by 1 base and V by 7 bases; bases with no gene match: 7. CDR3 coding DNA: TGCAGTGGCCTGAAAGCGGGGGGGAACACCGGGGAGCTGTTTTTT. Amino acid sequence: CSGLKAGGNTGELFF.

A remark on this clonotype: Sequence at one end of the junction differs from germline and may be a read error. The V call is TRBV10-3, the J call TRBJ1-6, with 10 positions matching TRBD1. The CDR3 sequence is 15 residues long. Germline V gene data show CDR1 as ENHRY and CDR2 as SYGVKD. The CDR3 protein is CPIRPGQGRNSPLHF. The CDR3 region has the DNA TGTCCCATCAGGCCGGGACAGGGGAGAAATTCACCCCTCCACTTT.

This clonotype was observed a handful of times. The chain is built from TRBV10-3 and TRBJ2-7; 7 nucleotides agree with TRBD2. Germline V gives CDR1 ENHRY, CDR2 SYGVKD. V trimming: 4 bases; J trimming: 2 bases; junction bases outside the gene matches: 8. CDR3 length: 15 amino acids. CDR3 sequence (DNA): TGTGCCATCAGTGGGGGGGGGAACCTGCCCTACGAGCAGTACTTC. It yields the protein CAISGGGNLPYEQYF.

This clonotype was seen a handful of times. This chain links TRBV12-3 or TRBV12-4 with TRBJ1-2, with D hard to call. This CDR3 comprises 12 residues. V was trimmed by 6 bases and J by 1 base, leaving 6 bases between them. CDR3 residues: CASSLSNYGYTF. CDR3 nucleotides: TGTGCCAGCAGCCTAAGTAACTATGGCTACACCTTC.

CDR3 amino acids: CASSLSGRSSYEQYF. CDR3 nucleotides: TGTGCCAGCAGCCTTAGCGGGAGGAGCTCCTACGAGCAGTACTTC. The J gene is TRBJ2-7, the V gene TRBV7-2, with TRBD2 matching over 10 bases. V shed 5 bases, J shed 0 bases, and the junction held 4 bases outside the gene matches. This CDR3 is 15 amino acids long. Germline-derived CDR1 and CDR2 are SGHTA and FQGNSA.

Only a few counts were recorded for this clonotype. V gene TRBV3-1 combines with J gene TRBJ2-1, with TRBD2 identical over 10 bases. The CDR3 totals 14 residues. The V gene's germline CDR1 is LGHDT and CDR2 YNNKEL (reference sequence). The V and J ends lost 2 bases and 6 bases, in that order; junction bases with no gene match: 1. This CDR3 is CASSQRLAGNEQFF. In nucleotides, the CDR3 is TGTGCCAGCAGCCAAAGACTAGCGGGCAATGAGCAGTTCTTC.

V and J are TRBV28 and TRBJ1-4; weak D call: TRBD1 (5 bases). The CDR3 is 14 residues long. Germline CDR1 is MDHEN and CDR2 is SYDVKM. Trimming shortened V by 3 bases and J by 6 bases, and 11 bases separated the two germline ends. The CDR3 spells CASSFWGVDEKLFF. The CDR3 region has the DNA TGTGCCAGCAGTTTTTGGGGGGTAGATGAAAAACTGTTTTTT.

This clonotype showed up many times. The chain uses TRBV28 and TRBJ1-2; no clear D. The CDR3 contains 16 residues. V was clipped by 5 bases and J by 2 bases, with 18 bases between them. Germline CDR1 reads MDHEN; CDR2 reads SYDVKM. The CDR3 loop is CASSDSNFMDNYGYTF. In DNA, the CDR3 is TGTGCCAGCAGTGACTCGAATTTCATGGACAACTATGGCTACACCTTC.

The chain uses TRBV7-6 and TRBJ2-1, with 9 positions matching TRBD1. CDR3 size: 17 residues. V dropped 0 bases and J dropped 10; count of bases not matched to a gene: 13. Per the germline V gene, CDR1 is SGHVS and CDR2 is FNYEAQ. The DNA of the CDR3 is TGTGCCAGCAGCTTAGCTGTCGGGACAGGGCCAGGAAGGGAGCAGTTCTTC. Protein: CASSLAVGTGPGREQFF. The whole variable domain, filled in from reference TRBV7-6 and TRBJ2-1, reads GAGVSQSPRYKVTKRGQDVALRCDPISGHVSLYWYRQALGQGPEFLTYFNYEAQQDKSGLPNDRFSAERPEGSISTLTIQRTEQRDSAMYRCASSLAVGTGPGREQFFGPGTRLTVL.

In this sample, this clonotype turned up many times. This chain connects TRBV5-1 to TRBJ2-2; possible D gene TRBD1, 6 bases. Trimming left V 4 bases short and J 1 base short, with 8 bases between. The CDR3 sequence is 14 residues long. CDR1 and CDR2 from the germline V gene are SGHRS and YFSETQ. CDR3 region: CASSPQGNTGELFF. The CDR3 nucleotides are TGCGCCAGCAGCCCACAGGGGAACACCGGGGAGCTGTTTTTT.

The V and J genes are TRBV4-1 and TRBJ2-3; TRBD1 matches at 7 bases. Germline CDR1 reads MGHRA; CDR2 reads YSYEKL. This CDR3 region has 17 residues. V lost 5 bases and J lost 1; bases outside the gene matches: 12. The CDR3 DNA reads as TGCGCCAGCAGCTCCTACAGGGGACCTATGGGCACAGATACGCAGTATTTT. Protein sequence: CASSSYRGPMGTDTQYF.

This clonotype was counted only a few times. V gene TRBV12-3 or TRBV12-4 combines with J gene TRBJ1-5; no definite D call. Trimming left V 6 bases short and J 3 bases short, with 21 bases between. The length of the CDR3 is 17 residues. The CDR3 reads CASSLSISGSYNQPQHF. The CDR3 DNA reads as TGTGCCAGCAGCCTTTCCATATCGGGTTCCTACAATCAGCCCCAGCATTTT.

The chain uses TRBV20-1 and TRBJ2-7; D unclear. Germline lookup yields CDR1 DFQATT and CDR2 SNEGSKA (reference sequence). The CDR3 is 13 residues long. The V and J ends lost 5 bases and 2 bases respectively, with 13 bases between them. The CDR3 DNA reads as TGCAGTGCTGTCCGGGCGGCAGCCTACGAGCAGTACTTC. Translation: CSAVRAAAYEQYF.

The V and J genes are TRBV12-3 or TRBV12-4 and TRBJ2-1, with TRBD2 as a possible D gene (6 bases). V was pared by 5 bases and J by 3 bases, with 17 bases between. CDR3 length equals 16 residues. CDR3 protein: CASSPPRLGNYNEQFF. The CDR3 coding sequence is TGTGCCAGCAGTCCGCCCAGACTAGGAAACTACAATGAGCAGTTCTTC.

This clonotype was detected many times. The chain carries TRBV27 and TRBJ2-4; tentatively, D is TRBD1 or TRBD2 (6 bases each). Trimming removed 7 bases from V and 2 bases from J, with 18 bases in between. The CDR3 spans 16 residues. Germline loops: CDR1 MNHEY, CDR2 SMNVEV (reference sequence). CDR3 DNA: TGTGCCAGCACCCTAAGGGGGGCGCGATCCAAAAACATTCAGTACTTC. Translated, it gives CASTLRGARSKNIQYF.

This clonotype was counted at least ten times. This sequence joins TRBV7-2 and TRBJ2-1, with D perhaps matching TRBD1 (6 bases). CDR1 is SGHTA, CDR2 FQGNSA, per germline. The V gene lost 3 bases and the J gene lost 5 bases, with 14 bases spanning the gap. The CDR3 has 15 amino acids. The CDR3 is CASSFTDSPNNEQFF. In nucleotides, the CDR3 is TGTGCCAGCAGCTTCACGGACAGCCCCAACAATGAGCAGTTCTTC.

This clonotype came up many times. This CDR3 is CASSRNRDHTGELFF. CDR3 nucleotides: TGTGCCAGCAGCAGAAACAGGGATCACACCGGGGAGCTGTTTTTT. The chain couples TRBV7-2 to TRBJ2-2, with D possibly TRBD1 on 6 matching bases. The ends were cut back, 5 bases at V and 3 bases at J, with 13 bases in the middle. CDR3 length: 15 residues. Germline CDR1 SGHTA, CDR2 FQGNSA.